Listed below are T cell receptor beta chains from one sample, sequenced in a study of OX40 agonist ivuxolimab in advanced cancers. Clones were read by immunoSEQ multiplex PCR, and TCRdb kept only the in-frame ones, dropping some. The sample shows some 82,000 clones, 85% to 95% of them seen only once. The sequencing used CD4+ or CD8+ T cells sorted from blood, collected in a trial of the OX40 agonist ivuxolimab. These receptors were obtained from an adult with an advanced solid tumor such as melanoma, head and neck, liver or kidney cancer. The CDR3 runs from the conserved cysteine through the conserved F or W. D genes are given only for firm matches. Rows may omit the clone size; those that give it use once, few, many or a size class.

-	TRBV4-3	-	TRBJ2-2	CASSQEWATELFF	TGCGCCAGCAGCCAAGAATGGGCAACGGAGCTGTTTTTT
-	TRBV9	-	TRBJ2-7	CASSSFREWGEQYF	TGTGCCAGCAGCTCTTTTCGGGAGTGGGGGGAGCAGTACTTC
-	TRBV9	TRBD2	TRBJ2-1	CASSASGLAAYNEQFF	TGTGCCAGCAGCGCGTCGGGACTAGCGGCCTACAATGAGCAGTTCTTC
-	TRBV7-6	TRBD2	TRBJ2-1	CASSLEILAGGPIGNEQFF	TGTGCCAGCAGCTTGGAAATACTAGCGGGAGGGCCGATTGGCAATGAGCAGTTCTTC
once	TRBV9	TRBD1	TRBJ2-5	CASSAPRGGDQETQYF	TGTGCCAGCAGCGCGCCCCGAGGGGGCGACCAAGAGACCCAGTACTTC
-	TRBV28	-	TRBJ1-2	CASSTQGLGGYTF	TGTGCCAGCAGTACACAGGGTTTGGGCGGCTACACCTTC
-	TRBV5-5	-	TRBJ1-4	CASSPLGGATNEKLFF	TGTGCCAGCAGCCCGTTGGGCGGGGCAACTAATGAAAAACTGTTTTTT
-	TRBV7-3	TRBD2	TRBJ2-1	CASSYQQAGVNEQFF	TGTGCCAGCAGCTACCAGCAAGCGGGAGTAAATGAGCAGTTCTTC
-	TRBV18	TRBD1	TRBJ1-4	CASSYEGTANEKLFF	TGTGCCAGCTCATACGAAGGGACAGCTAATGAAAAACTGTTTTTT
-	TRBV13	-	TRBJ2-2	CASSLLGGLLNTGELFF	TGTGCCAGCAGCTTACTTGGGGGATTACTTAACACCGGGGAGCTGTTTTTT